This T cell receptor beta chain was sequenced for a study of blood T cells in healthy people across ages. Whole-study results and caveats: Versus aged donors, long-lived donors had higher diversity and more naive CD4+ cells.

For this clonotype: Its matching antigen is unknown.

Healthy Caucasians from Russia aged about 6 to 90 served as donors. Next came a second PCR, run for roughly 6 to 11 cycles, which used a sample-barcoded 5' primer along with a J-beta primer mix. TCRdb processed the 5' RACE reads anew with MiXCR; each CDR3 protein has one entry. The table records over a million distinct CDR3 sequences, approximately 63% of them present only once. CDR1 and CDR2 (germline): MNHNY, SVGAGI (reference sequence). The CDR3 totals 14 residues. Trimming removed 6 bases from V and 14 bases from J, with 20 bases in between. Material for sequencing was blood. The clonotype comes from a man aged 18-30 years in good health. The V gene is TRBV6-6, the J gene TRBJ1-6, with D tentatively TRBD1 (6 bases). CDR3 amino acids: CASRSPGALRALHF. CDR3 coding DNA: TGTGCCAGCAGAAGCCCAGGGGCCCTTCGGGCCCTCCACTTT.